The sample holds a few counts of the clone carrying this T cell receptor (beta chain). Its target is not known. Amplification of TCR beta used genomic DNA extracted from peripheral blood. The data derive from a study of T cell repertoires in aging, cancer and after chemotherapy. Study overall: Clear clonal overlap appeared across healthy donor samples taken over several months to years. Study-level points and caveats: Healthy donors lost TCR diversity with age mainly through richness, cancer patients through richness and evenness.

A mixed TRB-A/B primer pool amplified rearranged TRB by multiplex touch-down PCR. MiXCR, applied by TCRdb to the multiplex PCR reads, yields one record per CDR3 protein. The data contain about 11,000 distinct CDR3 sequences, about 45% of them singletons. The TCR comes from a human donor in good health. Sequenced input: blood.

The CDR3 reads CSAINRGRADTQYF. The CDR3 DNA follows: TGCAGTGCTATAAACAGGGGGCGGGCAGATACGCAGTATTTT. The V and J genes are TRBV20-1 and TRBJ2-3; 9 nucleotides match TRBD1. J lost 4 bases, V lost 4 bases, and 6 bases had no gene match. The CDR3 extends over 14 amino acids. Germline V gene sequence: CDR1 DFQATT, CDR2 SNEGSKA (reference sequence).